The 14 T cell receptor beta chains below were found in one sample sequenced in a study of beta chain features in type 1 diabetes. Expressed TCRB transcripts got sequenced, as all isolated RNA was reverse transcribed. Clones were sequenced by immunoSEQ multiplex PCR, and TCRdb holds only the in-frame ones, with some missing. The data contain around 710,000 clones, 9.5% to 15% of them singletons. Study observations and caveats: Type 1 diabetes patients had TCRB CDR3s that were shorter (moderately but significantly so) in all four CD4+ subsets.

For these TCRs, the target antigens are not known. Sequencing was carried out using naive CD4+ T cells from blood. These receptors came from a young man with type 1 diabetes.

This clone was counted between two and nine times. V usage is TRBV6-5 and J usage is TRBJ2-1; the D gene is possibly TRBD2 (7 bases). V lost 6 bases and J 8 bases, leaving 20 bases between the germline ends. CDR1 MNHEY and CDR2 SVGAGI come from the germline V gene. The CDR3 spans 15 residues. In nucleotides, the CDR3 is TGTGCCAGCAGGATGTGGCGGGGGCCCGGCGATGAGCAGTTCTTC. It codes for CASRMWRGPGDEQFF.

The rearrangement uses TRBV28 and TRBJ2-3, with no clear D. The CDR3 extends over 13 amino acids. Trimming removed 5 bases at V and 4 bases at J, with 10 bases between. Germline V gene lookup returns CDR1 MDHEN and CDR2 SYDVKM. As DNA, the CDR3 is TGTGCCAGCAGTAGAAGTTCACCAGATACGCAGTATTTT. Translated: CASSRSSPDTQYF.

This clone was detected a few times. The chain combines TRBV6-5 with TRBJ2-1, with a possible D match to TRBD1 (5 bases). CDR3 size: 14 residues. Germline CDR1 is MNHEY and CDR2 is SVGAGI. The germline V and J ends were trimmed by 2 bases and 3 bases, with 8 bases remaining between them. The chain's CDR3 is CASSYDDSYNEQFF. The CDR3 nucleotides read TGTGCCAGCAGTTACGACGACAGCTACAATGAGCAGTTCTTC.

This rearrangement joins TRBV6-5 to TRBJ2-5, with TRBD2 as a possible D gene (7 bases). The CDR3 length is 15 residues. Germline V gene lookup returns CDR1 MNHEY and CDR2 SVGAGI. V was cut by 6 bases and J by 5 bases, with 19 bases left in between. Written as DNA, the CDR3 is TGTGCCAGCAGACAACCCGGGGGGCTTTTGGAGACCCAGTACTTC. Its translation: CASRQPGGLLETQYF.

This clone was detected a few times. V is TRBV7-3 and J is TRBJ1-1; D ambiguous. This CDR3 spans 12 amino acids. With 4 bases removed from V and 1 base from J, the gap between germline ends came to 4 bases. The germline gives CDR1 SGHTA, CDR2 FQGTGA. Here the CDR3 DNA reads TGTGCCAGCAGCTCTGAGAACACTGAAGCTTTCTTT. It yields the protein CASSSENTEAFF.

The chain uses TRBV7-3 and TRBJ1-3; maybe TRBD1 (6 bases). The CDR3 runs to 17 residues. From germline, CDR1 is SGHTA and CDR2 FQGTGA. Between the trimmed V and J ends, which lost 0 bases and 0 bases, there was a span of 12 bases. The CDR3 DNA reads TGTGCCAGCAGCTTAACGGGACAACCGAGCTCTGGAAACACCATATATTTT. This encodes CASSLTGQPSSGNTIYF.

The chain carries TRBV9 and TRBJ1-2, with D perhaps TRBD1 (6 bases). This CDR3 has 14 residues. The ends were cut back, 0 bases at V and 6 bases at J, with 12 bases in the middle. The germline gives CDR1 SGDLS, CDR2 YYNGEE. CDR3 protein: CASSVVDSTNGYTF. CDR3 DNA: TGTGCCAGCAGCGTAGTGGACAGCACTAATGGCTACACCTTC.

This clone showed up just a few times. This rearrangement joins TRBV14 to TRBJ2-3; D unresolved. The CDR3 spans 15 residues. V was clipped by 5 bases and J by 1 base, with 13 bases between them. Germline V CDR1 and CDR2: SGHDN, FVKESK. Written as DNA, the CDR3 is TGTGCCAGCAGCGCAAGGGTCCCTGGCACAGATACGCAGTATTTT. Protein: CASSARVPGTDTQYF.

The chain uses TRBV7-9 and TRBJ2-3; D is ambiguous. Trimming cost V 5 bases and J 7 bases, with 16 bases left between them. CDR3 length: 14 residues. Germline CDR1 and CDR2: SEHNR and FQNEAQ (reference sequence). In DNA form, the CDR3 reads TGTGCCAGCAGCCCAAATCCCTCAGAGTATACGCAGTATTTT. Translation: CASSPNPSEYTQYF.

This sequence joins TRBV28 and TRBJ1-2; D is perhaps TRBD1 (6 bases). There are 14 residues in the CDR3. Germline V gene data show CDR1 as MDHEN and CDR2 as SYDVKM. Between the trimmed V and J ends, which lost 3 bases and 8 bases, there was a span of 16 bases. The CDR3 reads CASSLKPGASGYTF. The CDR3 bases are TGTGCCAGCAGTTTGAAACCAGGGGCGAGCGGCTACACCTTC.

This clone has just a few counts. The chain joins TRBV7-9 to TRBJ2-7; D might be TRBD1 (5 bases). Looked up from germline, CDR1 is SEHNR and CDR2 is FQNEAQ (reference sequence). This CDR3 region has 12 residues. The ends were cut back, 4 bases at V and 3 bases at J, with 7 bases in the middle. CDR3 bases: TGTGCCAGCAGCTCCAGGGACTACGAGCAGTACTTC. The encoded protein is CASSSRDYEQYF.

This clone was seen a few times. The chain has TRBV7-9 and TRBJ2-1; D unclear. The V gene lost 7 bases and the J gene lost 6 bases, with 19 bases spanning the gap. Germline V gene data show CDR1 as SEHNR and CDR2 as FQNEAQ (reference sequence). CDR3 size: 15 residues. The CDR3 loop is CASTVGSLFGNEQFF. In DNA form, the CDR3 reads TGTGCCAGCACCGTGGGGTCCCTGTTTGGCAATGAGCAGTTCTTC.

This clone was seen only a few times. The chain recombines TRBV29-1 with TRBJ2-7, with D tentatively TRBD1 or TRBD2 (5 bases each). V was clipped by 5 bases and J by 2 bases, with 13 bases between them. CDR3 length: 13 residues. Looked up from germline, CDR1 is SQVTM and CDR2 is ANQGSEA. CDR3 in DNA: TGCAGCGTTCCCGGGACCCACGCCTACGAGCAGTACTTC. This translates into CSVPGTHAYEQYF.

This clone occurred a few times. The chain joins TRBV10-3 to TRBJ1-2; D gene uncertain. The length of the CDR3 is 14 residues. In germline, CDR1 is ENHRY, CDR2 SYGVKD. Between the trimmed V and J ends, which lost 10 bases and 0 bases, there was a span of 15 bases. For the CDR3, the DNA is TGTGCCACCAACCGAGACACCGCTAACTATGGCTACACCTTC. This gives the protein CATNRDTANYGYTF.